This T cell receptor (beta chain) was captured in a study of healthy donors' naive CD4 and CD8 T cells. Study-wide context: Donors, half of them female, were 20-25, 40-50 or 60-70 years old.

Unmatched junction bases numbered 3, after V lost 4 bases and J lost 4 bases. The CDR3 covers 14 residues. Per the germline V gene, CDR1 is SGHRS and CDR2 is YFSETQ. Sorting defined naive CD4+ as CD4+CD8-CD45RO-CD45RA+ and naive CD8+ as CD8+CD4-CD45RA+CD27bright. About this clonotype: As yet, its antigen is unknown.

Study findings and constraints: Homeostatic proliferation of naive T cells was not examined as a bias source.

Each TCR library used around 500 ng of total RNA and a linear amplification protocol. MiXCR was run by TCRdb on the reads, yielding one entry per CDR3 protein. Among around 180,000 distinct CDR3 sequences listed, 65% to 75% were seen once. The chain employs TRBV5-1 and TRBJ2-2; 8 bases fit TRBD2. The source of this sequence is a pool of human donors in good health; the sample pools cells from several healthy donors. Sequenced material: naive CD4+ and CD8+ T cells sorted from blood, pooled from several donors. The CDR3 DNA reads TGCGCCAGCAGCCCGGCGGGAGGCACCGGGGAGCTGTTTTTT. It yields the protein CASSPAGGTGELFF.